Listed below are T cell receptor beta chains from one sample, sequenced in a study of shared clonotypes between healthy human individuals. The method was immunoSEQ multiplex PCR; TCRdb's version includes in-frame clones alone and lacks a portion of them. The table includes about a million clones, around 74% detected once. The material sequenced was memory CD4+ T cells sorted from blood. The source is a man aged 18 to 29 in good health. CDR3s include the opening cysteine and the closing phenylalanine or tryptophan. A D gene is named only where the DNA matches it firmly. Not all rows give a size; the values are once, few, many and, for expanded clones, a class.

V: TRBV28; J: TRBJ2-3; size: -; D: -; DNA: TGTGCCAGCAGTTCGCCCCCCATGGGGACTACGCAGTATTTT; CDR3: CASSSPPMGTTQYF
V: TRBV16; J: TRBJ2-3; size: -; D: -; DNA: TGTGCCAGCAGCCAATCCTGGCAGCGCACAGATACGCAGTATTTT; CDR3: CASSQSWQRTDTQYF
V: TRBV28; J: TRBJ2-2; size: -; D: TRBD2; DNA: TGTGCCAGCAGTCCCCGTCGCCCCGGGGGGACCGGGGAGCTGTTTTTT; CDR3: CASSPRRPGGTGELFF
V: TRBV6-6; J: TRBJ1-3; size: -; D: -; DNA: TGTGCCAGCAGTTCGTGGACAGCGGGGAACACCATATATTTT; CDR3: CASSSWTAGNTIYF
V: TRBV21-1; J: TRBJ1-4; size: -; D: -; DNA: TGTGCCAGCAGCAAATGCGGACAGCTGCCCTCCGTCTCAGGTGGGAAACTGTTTTTT; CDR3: CASSKCGQLPSVSGGKLFF
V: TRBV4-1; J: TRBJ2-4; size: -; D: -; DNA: TGCGCCAGCAGCGACGCGGTCCGGTGGGCCAAAAACATTCAGTACTTC; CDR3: CASSDAVRWAKNIQYF
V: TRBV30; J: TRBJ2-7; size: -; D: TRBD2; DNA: TGTGCCTGGGCTCTAGGCGGCGGGAGGGCCTACGAGCAGTACTTC; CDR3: CAWALGGGRAYEQYF
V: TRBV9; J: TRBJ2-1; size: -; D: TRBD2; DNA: TGTGCCAGCAGCCCGGGACTAGAACCCTACAATGAGCAGTTCTTC; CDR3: CASSPGLEPYNEQFF
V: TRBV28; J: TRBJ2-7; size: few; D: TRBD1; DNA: TGTGCCAGCAGTTCGGACAGGGTTTACGAGCAGTACTTC; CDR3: CASSSDRVYEQYF
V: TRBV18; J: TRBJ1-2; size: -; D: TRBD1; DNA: TGTGCCAGCCTCCCTGGACAGGACTATGGCTACACCTTC; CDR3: CASLPGQDYGYTF
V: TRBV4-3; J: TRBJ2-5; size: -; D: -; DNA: TGCGCCAGCAGCCAAGATAGGGCAGAGACCCAGTACTTC; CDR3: CASSQDRAETQYF
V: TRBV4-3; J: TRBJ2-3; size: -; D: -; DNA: TGCGCCAGCAGCCAAGAAAGAATACGGCTCACAGATACGCAGTATTTT; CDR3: CASSQERIRLTDTQYF
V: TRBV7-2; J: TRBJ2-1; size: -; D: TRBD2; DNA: TGTGCCAGCAGCTTAGTGGGGACTAGCTCCTACAATGAGCAGTTCTTC; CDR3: CASSLVGTSSYNEQFF
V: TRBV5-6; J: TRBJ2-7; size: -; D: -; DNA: TGTGCCAGCAGCCCCGGGGCTCACGAGCAGTACTTC; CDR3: CASSPGAHEQYF
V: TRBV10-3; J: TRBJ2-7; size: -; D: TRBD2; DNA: TGTGCCATCAGACAGAAGCGGGAGTCCTACGAGCAGTACTTC; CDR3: CAIRQKRESYEQYF
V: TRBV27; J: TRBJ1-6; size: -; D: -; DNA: TGTGCCAGCAGTTCGATGGAGGCGGTTAGTTCACCCCTCCACTTT; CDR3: CASSSMEAVSSPLHF
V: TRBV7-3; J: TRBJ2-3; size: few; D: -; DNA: TGTGCCAGCAGCCTGCATGGGGGCTCGGGCACAGATACGCAGTATTTT; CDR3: CASSLHGGSGTDTQYF
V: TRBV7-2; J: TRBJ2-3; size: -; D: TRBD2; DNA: TGTGCCAGCAGTTGGGGACTAGCGACAGATACGCAGTATTTT; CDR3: CASSWGLATDTQYF
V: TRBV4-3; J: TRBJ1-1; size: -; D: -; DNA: TGCGCCAGCAGCCAGGGACTGGTGAACACTGAAGCTTTCTTT; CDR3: CASSQGLVNTEAFF
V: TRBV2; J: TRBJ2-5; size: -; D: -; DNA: TGTGCCAGCAGCGTCAAAATGGAGACCCAGTACTTC; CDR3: CASSVKMETQYF
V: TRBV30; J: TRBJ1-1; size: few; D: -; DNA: TGTGCCTGGAGTGTAGATGGGGAAGCTTTCTTT; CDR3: CAWSVDGEAFF
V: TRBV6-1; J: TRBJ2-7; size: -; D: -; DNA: TGTGCCAGCAGTGATAATTACAGGGTACCCTACGAGCAGTACTTC; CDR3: CASSDNYRVPYEQYF
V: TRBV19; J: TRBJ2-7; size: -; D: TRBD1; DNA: TGTGCCAGTAGGAAGACAGGGGGCAGCTACGAGCAGTACTTC; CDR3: CASRKTGGSYEQYF
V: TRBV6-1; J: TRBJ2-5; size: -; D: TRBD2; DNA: TGTGCCAGCAGTGAGGGAGGGTACCAAGAGACCCAGTACTTC; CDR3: CASSEGGYQETQYF